This T cell receptor beta chain was profiled in a study of response to subunit inactivated influenza vaccine. Findings and limits, study-wide: Authors suggested few new T cells are recruited by each seasonal influenza vaccination.

About this clonotype: Antigen unknown.

V shed 4 bases, J shed 10 bases, and the junction held 5 bases outside the gene matches. CDR3 size: 12 residues. CDR1 is SGHTA, CDR2 FQGNSA, per germline. Via MiXCR, TCRdb re-called the RT-PCR reads, giving one row per CDR3 protein. The table shows about 620,000 distinct CDR3 sequences, with about an eighth occurring only once. The TCR comes from a man aged 50 or older who received an inactivated influenza vaccine. The sequencing here drew on PBMCs from blood, taken on the day of vaccination. The chain employs TRBV7-2 and TRBJ1-1; 8 nucleotides agree with TRBD1. The CDR3 DNA is TGTGCCAGCAGCTATTACGGACAGGGAGCTTTCTTT. It yields the protein CASSYYGQGAFF. The full variable domain, rest sourced from reference TRBV7-2 and TRBJ1-1, is GAGVSQSPSNKVTEKGKDVELRCDPISGHTALYWYRQSLGQGLEFLIYFQGNSAPDKSGLPSDRFSAERTGGSVSTLTIQRTQQEDSAVYLCASSYYGQGAFFGQGTRLTVV.